A single sample is the source of the 12 T cell receptor beta chains below, sequenced in a study of blood T cell repertoires in COVID-19. Profiled with immunoSEQ multiplex PCR; TCRdb holds only in-frame clones, not every one. There are around 270,000 clones in the sample; over 70% occur only once, and around 3.2% lies in the top ten. The sample was PBMCs or T cells enriched from blood (not recorded which). These receptor sequences come from a woman between 35 and 50 years old who had been exposed to COVID-19.

This chain uses TRBV28 with TRBJ2-7; the D is unclear. CDR1 is MDHEN, CDR2 SYDVKM, per germline. The CDR3 totals 11 residues. The ends were cut back, 5 bases at V and 7 bases at J, with 9 bases in the middle. For the CDR3, the DNA is TGTGCCAGCAGTGGAACACAGGAGCAGTACTTC. It encodes CASSGTQEQYF.

The CDR3 region is CASSGGILNNQPQHF. CDR3 sequence (DNA): TGTGCCAGTAGTGGGGGGATATTAAATAATCAGCCCCAGCATTTT. The chain employs TRBV19 and TRBJ1-5, with TRBD1 as a possible D gene (5 bases). The CDR3 has 15 amino acids. CDR1 and CDR2 from the germline V gene are LNHDA and SQIVND (reference sequence). V was trimmed by 5 bases and J by 4 bases, leaving 15 bases between them. Full variable domain (rest looked up from reference TRBV19 and TRBJ1-5): DGGITQSPKYLFRKEGQNVTLSCEQNLNHDAMYWYRQDPGQGLRLIYYSQIVNDFQKGDIAEGYSVSREKKESFPLTVTSAQKNPTAFYLCASSGGILNNQPQHFGDGTRLSIL.

The chain couples TRBV19 to TRBJ1-2; D is possibly TRBD1 (5 bases). Germline-derived CDR1 and CDR2 are LNHDA and SQIVND (reference sequence). The CDR3 is 13 residues long. V lost 5 bases and J lost 3, with 10 bases in between. In DNA form, the CDR3 reads TGTGCCAGTAGTCCGGGAGGGGACTATGGCTACACCTTC. This gives the protein CASSPGGDYGYTF. The entire variable domain, with the rest obtained from reference TRBV19 and TRBJ1-2, is as follows: DGGITQSPKYLFRKEGQNVTLSCEQNLNHDAMYWYRQDPGQGLRLIYYSQIVNDFQKGDIAEGYSVSREKKESFPLTVTSAQKNPTAFYLCASSPGGDYGYTFGSGTRLTVV.

The chain couples TRBV19 to TRBJ1-2; 8 positions match TRBD1. Germline CDR1 is LNHDA and CDR2 is SQIVND (reference sequence). J gave up 7 bases and V 7 bases, and 8 bases lay outside the gene matches. This CDR3 is 13 amino acids long. As DNA, the CDR3 is TGTGCCAGTACCCTGGACAGGGTTGGTGGCTACACCTTC. It encodes CASTLDRVGGYTF.

The chain is built from TRBV27 and TRBJ1-5; D remains ambiguous. V dropped 2 bases and J dropped 4 bases, with 3 bases sitting between them. Germline V CDR1 and CDR2: MNHEY, SMNVEV (reference sequence). This CDR3 spans 12 amino acids. CDR3 sequence reads: CASSLPNQPQHF. The CDR3 region has the DNA TGTGCCAGCAGTTTACCTAATCAGCCCCAGCATTTT.

This sequence joins TRBV15 and TRBJ1-1; 7 positions agree with TRBD1. Germline values: CDR1 LNHNV, CDR2 YYDKDF (reference sequence). This CDR3 spans 15 amino acids. The trim removed 1 base at V and 3 bases at J, leaving 5 bases unmatched. The CDR3, as DNA: TGTGCCACCAGCAGAGTGTTCAGGGGGGACACTGAAGCTTTCTTT. Translated, it gives CATSRVFRGDTEAFF.

The V and J genes are TRBV3-1 (or the pseudogene TRBV3-2) and TRBJ2-7; perhaps TRBD2 as D (5 bases). In germline, CDR1 is LGHDT, CDR2 YNNKEL (reference sequence). Deletions cut 0 bases from V and 6 bases from J, with 12 bases between. The CDR3 totals 14 residues. As DNA, the CDR3 is TGTGCCAGCAGCCAAGATCTTGGGAGAGGCGAGCAGTACGTC. Amino acids: CASSQDLGRGEQYV.

The gene calls are TRBV10-3 and TRBJ1-2; 8 bases are shared with TRBD1. This CDR3 is built from 17 residues. CDR1 and CDR2 from the germline V gene are ENHRY and SYGVKD. J lost 0 bases, V lost 2 bases, and 8 bases had no gene match. Written as DNA, the CDR3 is TGTGCCATCAGTGAGGGGGGAGTACAGGGGGCTAACTATGGCTACACCTTC. Residues: CAISEGGVQGANYGYTF.

This chain connects TRBV5-4 to TRBJ2-4; D possibly corresponds to TRBD2 (6 bases). CDR3 length: 17 amino acids. Germline CDR1 reads SGHNT; CDR2 reads YYREEE (reference sequence). V was pared by 0 bases and J by 0 bases, with 13 bases between. The CDR3 DNA reads TGTGCCAGCAGCTTGGGGGCCGCGGGGTTAGCCAAAAACATTCAGTACTTC. Translation: CASSLGAAGLAKNIQYF.

V usage is TRBV29-1 and J usage is TRBJ2-3; weak D call: TRBD1 (5 bases). V lost 2 bases, J lost 2 bases, and 11 bases lay in between. The length of the CDR3 is 14 residues. CDR1 and CDR2 (germline): SQVTM, ANQGSEA. The CDR3 nucleotides read TGCAGCGTTGAAAGGGGTTCCCTCACAGATACGCAGTATTTT. Protein: CSVERGSLTDTQYF.

The chain joins TRBV12-5 to TRBJ1-3; tentative D call: TRBD1 (5 bases). This CDR3 has 12 residues. Germline values: CDR1 LGHNT, CDR2 FRNRAP. The V gene lost 2 bases and the J gene lost 9 bases, with 8 bases spanning the gap. CDR3 DNA: TGTGCTAGTGGTTTGTCCGGGGGCACCATATATTTT. Translated: CASGLSGGTIYF.

This clone occurred once. In nucleotides, the CDR3 is TGTGCCAGCAGCCCTCAGGGGATGAACACCGGGGAGCTGTTTTTT. This sequence encodes CASSPQGMNTGELFF. The V call is TRBV9, the J call TRBJ2-2; weak D call: TRBD1 (6 bases). This CDR3 is 15 amino acids long. Germline CDR1 is SGDLS and CDR2 is YYNGEE. The V gene lost 4 bases and the J gene lost 1 base, with 11 bases spanning the gap. The entire variable domain, with the rest obtained from reference TRBV9 and TRBJ2-2, is as follows: DSGVTQTPKHLITATGQRVTLRCSPRSGDLSVYWYQQSLDQGLQFLIQYYNGEERAKGNILERFSAQQFPDLHSELNLSSLELGDSALYFCASSPQGMNTGELFFGEGSRLTVL.